The 17 T cell receptor beta chains listed next were all sequenced from one sample in a study of beta chain features in type 1 diabetes. Of the isolated RNA, all was reverse transcribed, and so the sequenced material was expressed TCRB transcripts. Profiled with immunoSEQ multiplex PCR; TCRdb holds only in-frame clones, not every one. The repertoire has a few hundred thousand clones, 25% to 35% of them found once; the top ten carry 0.05% to 0.065%. The sequenced sample was naive CD4+ T cells from blood. These receptors were collected from a man aged 18 to 30 in good health.

This chain links TRBV30 with TRBJ2-7; tentatively, D is TRBD2 (7 bases). V lost 3 bases, J lost 4 bases, and 10 bases lay in between. Germline V gene sequence: CDR1 GTSNPN, CDR2 SVGIG (reference sequence). The CDR3 consists of 12 residues. The CDR3 DNA sequence: TGTGCCTGGAGGCGGGGGCAGTACGAGCAGTACTTC. This translates into CAWRRGQYEQYF.

The V call is TRBV23-1, the J call TRBJ2-2; possibly TRBD1 for D (5 bases). TRBV23-1 is classed as an ORF, of uncertain function. The V and J ends lost 3 bases and 7 bases respectively, with 15 bases between them. CDR3 size: 15 residues. The CDR3 coding sequence is TGCGCCAGCAGTCACCTCTGGGTACAGGACGGGGAGCTGTTTTTT. Protein: CASSHLWVQDGELFF.

This clone was observed a few times. CDR3 protein: CSVDGTGYNEQFF. CDR3 nucleotides: TGCAGCGTTGACGGGACAGGGTACAATGAGCAGTTCTTC. The chain carries TRBV29-1 and TRBJ2-1; 9 bases are a match to TRBD1. Trimming cost V 3 bases and J 4 bases; bases outside gene matches: 1. This CDR3 has 13 residues. From germline, CDR1 is SQVTM and CDR2 ANQGSEA.

In this sample, this clone turned up a few times. The chain has TRBV5-1 and TRBJ2-7, with 9 bases fitting TRBD1. Germline V lookup: CDR1 SGHRS, CDR2 YFSETQ. Germline trimming cut 4 bases from V and 6 bases from J; bases unmatched to any gene: 14. This CDR3 comprises 16 residues. The CDR3 here is CASSTSGQGLGSEQYF. In nucleotides, the CDR3 is TGCGCCAGCAGCACCTCGGGACAGGGCCTCGGGAGCGAGCAGTACTTC.

The chain links TRBV4-3 to TRBJ1-2; 8 nucleotides match TRBD1. The CDR3 contains 15 residues. Trimming cost V 0 bases and J 2 bases; bases outside gene matches: 2. Germline V lookup: CDR1 LGHNA, CDR2 YSLEER. The CDR3 coding sequence is TGCGCCAGCAGCCAAGAATGGGACAGGAACTATGGCTACACCTTC. Its translation is CASSQEWDRNYGYTF.

This clone was recorded a few times. The sample carries other DNA sequences with the same CDR3. The rearrangement joins TRBV30 to TRBJ2-7, with 13 bases that match TRBD2. V shed 3 bases, J shed 6 bases, and the junction held 2 bases outside the gene matches. Germline V gene sequence: CDR1 GTSNPN, CDR2 SVGIG (reference sequence). This CDR3 spans 13 amino acids. CDR3 nucleotides: TGTGCCTGGAGACTAGCGGGAGGGTCCGAGCAGTACTTC. It encodes CAWRLAGGSEQYF.

The chain links TRBV11-2 to TRBJ2-1; 10 nucleotides match TRBD2. This CDR3 has 16 residues. J was trimmed by 10 bases and V by 0 bases; bases with no gene match: 9. The germline CDR1 and CDR2 sequences are SGHAT and FQNNGV. The CDR3 nucleotides read TGTGCCAGCAGCTTAGATTTCGGGCTAGCGGGAGTGGAGCAGTTCTTC. This encodes CASSLDFGLAGVEQFF.

This clone was counted a few times. The CDR3 sequence: CASGRSGRQSYEQYF. CDR3 nucleotides: TGTGCCAGCGGTAGGAGCGGGAGACAGTCCTACGAGCAGTACTTC. The chain uses TRBV7-2 and TRBJ2-7; 8 nucleotides line up with TRBD2. CDR1 and CDR2 from the germline V gene are SGHTA and FQGNSA. The junction had 10 bases not matched to a gene; V was cut back by 8 bases and J by 1 base. The CDR3 consists of 15 residues.

In its sample, this clone was seen once. The chain carries TRBV25-1 and TRBJ1-2, with TRBD1 as a possible D gene (6 bases). CDR1 and CDR2 from the germline V gene are MGHDK and SYGVNS. The CDR3 is made up of 13 amino acids. Trimming left V 2 bases short and J 4 bases short, with 8 bases between. The CDR3 loop reads CASSELQGYGYTF. In DNA, the CDR3 is TGTGCCAGCAGTGAACTACAGGGCTATGGCTACACCTTC.

The genes are TRBV30 and TRBJ1-4; D possibly corresponds to TRBD1 (5 bases). V shed 2 bases and J shed 0 bases, with 7 bases lying between them. Germline CDR1 GTSNPN, CDR2 SVGIG (reference sequence). The length of the CDR3 is 14 residues. The DNA of the CDR3 is TGTGCCTGGAGTCAGGGTGCAACTAATGAAAAACTGTTTTTT. Protein product: CAWSQGATNEKLFF.

This clone has more than one count but fewer than ten. The chain carries TRBV2 and TRBJ1-1; 8 bases align to TRBD1. The V gene's germline CDR1 is SNHLY and CDR2 FYNNEI. With V trimmed by 6 bases and J by 4 bases, 7 bases remained unmatched. This CDR3 is 14 amino acids long. For the CDR3, the DNA is TGTGCCAGCAGGAGGGAGACAGGGGTCACTGAAGCTTTCTTT. It is translated as CASRRETGVTEAFF.

The genes are TRBV7-6 and TRBJ2-7, with 8 nucleotides matching TRBD1. With 1 base clipped from V and 1 base from J, the junction kept 3 bases outside the gene matches. Germline values: CDR1 SGHVS, CDR2 FNYEAQ. This CDR3 spans 15 amino acids. CDR3 residues: CASSLVGQGSYEQYF. CDR3 nucleotide sequence: TGTGCCAGCAGCTTAGTTGGACAGGGTTCCTACGAGCAGTACTTC.

CDR3 in DNA: TGTGCCAGCAGCTTGGATTCGTCGACTAGCGGTTACGAGCAGTACTTC. This encodes CASSLDSSTSGYEQYF. V is TRBV5-4 and J is TRBJ2-7; TRBD2 aligns across 9 bases. The CDR3 sequence is 16 residues long. Trimming removed 0 bases from V and 4 bases from J; junction bases left unmatched: 8. Germline V CDR1 and CDR2: SGHNT, YYREEE (reference sequence).

J is TRBJ2-1 and V is TRBV4-1; TRBD2 matches 7 bases. This CDR3 is 17 amino acids long. Germline trimming cut 0 bases from V and 7 bases from J; bases unmatched to any gene: 12. CDR1 and CDR2 (germline): MGHRA, YSYEKL. CDR3 amino acids: CASSQERRGRGMNEQFF. Written as DNA, the CDR3 is TGCGCCAGCAGCCAAGAAAGGCGAGGGAGGGGAATGAATGAGCAGTTCTTC.

This clone was seen only a few times. The CDR3 nucleotides are TGTGCCAGCAGCTTCTCAGCGGGAGCTTCCTACAATGAGCAGTTCTTC. Translated, it gives CASSFSAGASYNEQFF. This rearrangement joins TRBV7-8 to TRBJ2-1; 8 bases are shared with TRBD2. The CDR3 totals 16 residues. The V segment lost 3 bases and the J segment 1 base; nucleotides outside the gene matches: 5. Germline-derived CDR1 and CDR2 are SGHVS and FQNEAQ. Together with reference TRBV7-8 and TRBJ2-1, the CDR3 gives the full variable domain: GAGVSQSPRYKVAKRGQDVALRCDPISGHVSLFWYQQALGQGPEFLTYFQNEAQLDKSGLPSDRFFAERPEGSVSTLKIQRTQQEDSAVYLCASSFSAGASYNEQFFGPGTRLTVL.

This clone was seen only a few times. This same CDR3 is encoded by further DNA sequences in the sample. The chain recombines TRBV7-2 with TRBJ2-5; D gene uncertain. V was trimmed by 3 bases and J by 3 bases, leaving 8 bases between them. CDR3 size: 13 residues. CDR1 is SGHTA, CDR2 FQGNSA, per germline. The CDR3 loop is CASSFYREETQYF. CDR3 in DNA: TGTGCCAGCAGCTTCTACAGAGAAGAGACCCAGTACTTC.

The V call is TRBV10-3, the J call TRBJ2-3; no clear D gene. The germline V gene has CDR1 ENHRY and CDR2 SYGVKD. Trimming shortened V by 6 bases and J by 2 bases, and 9 bases separated the two germline ends. This CDR3 has 13 amino acids. The CDR3 reads CAISPGNTDTQYF. CDR3 nucleotide sequence: TGTGCCATCAGCCCGGGCAACACAGATACGCAGTATTTT.